The source of this T cell receptor beta chain is a study of shared clonotypes between healthy human individuals. The CDR3 extends over 16 amino acids. V was clipped by 3 bases and J by 2 bases, with 15 bases between them. Germline values: CDR1 SEHNR, CDR2 FQNEAQ (reference sequence). Using immunoSEQ multiplex PCR, the repertoire was profiled, and TCRdb retains in-frame clones only, with some absent. The sample carries about 2.5 million clones, less than 95% recorded once. This clonotype originated in a man aged 18 to 29 in good health. Some clones in this sample may be carry-over from other donors' samples. What was sequenced was naive CD4+ T cells from PBMCs. The subset denotes: CD45RA+ positively selected. The rearrangement links TRBV7-9 to TRBJ2-3; D is undetermined. Here the CDR3 DNA reads TGTGCCAGCAGCTTCCCGTCCACGGGTAACACAGATACGCAGTATTTT. It yields the protein CASSFPSTGNTDTQYF.